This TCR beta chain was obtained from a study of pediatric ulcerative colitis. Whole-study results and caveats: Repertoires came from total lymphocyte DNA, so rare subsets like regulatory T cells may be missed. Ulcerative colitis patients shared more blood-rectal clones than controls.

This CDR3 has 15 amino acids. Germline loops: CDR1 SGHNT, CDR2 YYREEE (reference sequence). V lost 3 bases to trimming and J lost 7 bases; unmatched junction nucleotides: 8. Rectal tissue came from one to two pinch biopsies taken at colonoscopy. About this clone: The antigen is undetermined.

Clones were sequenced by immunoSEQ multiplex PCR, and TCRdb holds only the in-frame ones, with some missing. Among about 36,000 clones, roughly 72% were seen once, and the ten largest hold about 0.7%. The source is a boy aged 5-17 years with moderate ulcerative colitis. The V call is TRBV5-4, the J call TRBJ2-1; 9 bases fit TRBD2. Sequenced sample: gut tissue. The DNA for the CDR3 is TGTGCCAGCAGCTCCGCGGGGGGGGTGTATAATGAGCAGTTCTTC. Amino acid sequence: CASSSAGGVYNEQFF.